These 27 T cell receptor beta chains were sequenced from one sample in a study of immune evolution from preneoplasia to lung adenocarcinoma. Sequenced by immunoSEQ multiplex PCR; TCRdb stores in-frame clones only, minus some. Of several thousand clones listed, roughly 80% are singletons. Sequenced material: FFPE invasive lung adenocarcinoma tissue. Receptors were obtained from a person in their sixties or seventies with lung adenocarcinoma.

The chain combines TRBV6-1 with TRBJ2-7; D gene uncertain. CDR1 and CDR2 from the germline V gene are MNHNS and SASEGT. This CDR3 region has 12 residues. Trimming removed 6 bases from V and 4 bases from J, with 10 bases in between. The CDR3 sequence is CASRTDLYEQYF. The CDR3 DNA is TGTGCCAGCAGAACAGACCTGTACGAGCAGTACTTC.

The chain recombines TRBV5-4 with TRBJ2-5; D unresolved. The V end was cut by 2 bases, the J end by 4 bases, with 9 bases between. CDR1 and CDR2 from the germline V gene are SGHNT and YYREEE (reference sequence). The CDR3 contains 13 residues. The CDR3 loop is CASSFQSLETQYF. The DNA for the CDR3 is TGTGCCAGCAGCTTTCAGAGCTTAGAGACCCAGTACTTC. Variable domain in full (rest from reference TRBV5-4 and TRBJ2-5): ETGVTQSPTHLIKTRGQQVTLRCSSQSGHNTVSWYQQALGQGPQFIFQYYREEENGRGNFPPRFSGLQFPNYSSELNVNALELDDSALYLCASSFQSLETQYFGPGTRLLVL.

This sequence joins TRBV7-9 and TRBJ2-3; the D gene is possibly TRBD2 (5 bases). The CDR3 loop spans 15 amino acids. Per the germline V gene, CDR1 is SEHNR and CDR2 is FQNEAQ (reference sequence). Trimming cost V 8 bases and J 3 bases, with 18 bases left between them. The CDR3 DNA reads TGTGCCAGCGGATTTGTGAGAGGGTATACAGATACGCAGTATTTT. This translates into CASGFVRGYTDTQYF.

The V and J genes are TRBV6-5 and TRBJ2-1; D not resolved. CDR3 length: 13 amino acids. Trimming shortened V by 2 bases and J by 3 bases, and 5 bases separated the two germline ends. Germline lookup yields CDR1 MNHEY and CDR2 SVGAGI. DNA for the CDR3: TGTGCCAGCAGTTACCGCTACTACAATGAGCAGTTCTTC. Amino acids: CASSYRYYNEQFF.

The CDR3 DNA reads as TGTGCCAGTAGTATACCCAGCGAACCCTACGAGCAGTACTTC. Translated, it gives CASSIPSEPYEQYF. The chain is built from TRBV19 and TRBJ2-7; D is uncertain. The CDR3 spans 14 residues. Germline V gene lookup returns CDR1 LNHDA and CDR2 SQIVND (reference sequence). Trimming took 2 bases from V and 2 from J, leaving 10 bases between them.

The chain is built from TRBV7-2 and TRBJ2-1; 10 bases align to TRBD2. Trimming took 5 bases from V and 8 from J; bases not matched to a gene: 6. The CDR3 runs 14 residues. Looked up from germline, CDR1 is SGHTA and CDR2 is FQGNSA. DNA of the CDR3: TGTGCCAGCAGCGCTAGCGGGAGTCACTATGAGCAGTTCTTC. Translation: CASSASGSHYEQFF.

The V call is TRBV7-7, the J call TRBJ2-2, with TRBD2 as a possible D gene (5 bases). The V gene lost 4 bases and the J gene lost 1 base, with 10 bases spanning the gap. The germline V gene has CDR1 SSHAT and CDR2 FNYEAQ (reference sequence). The CDR3 sequence is 15 residues long. CDR3 region: CASSYTGGNTGELFF. CDR3 nucleotides: TGTGCCAGCAGCTACACCGGAGGGAACACCGGGGAGCTGTTTTTT.

The V call is TRBV5-1, the J call TRBJ2-1; D is ambiguous. The CDR3 consists of 13 residues. CDR1 and CDR2 from the germline V gene are SGHRS and YFSETQ. V was cut by 5 bases and J by 3 bases, with 9 bases left in between. CDR3 region: CASRSGDYNEQFF. The DNA for the CDR3 is TGCGCCAGCAGATCAGGCGACTACAATGAGCAGTTCTTC.

The chain employs TRBV5-4 and TRBJ2-7; 7 positions match TRBD1. V was clipped by 2 bases and J by 2 bases; unmatched bases: 7. Per the germline V gene, CDR1 is SGHNT and CDR2 is YYREEE (reference sequence). This CDR3 has 15 amino acids. The CDR3 protein is CASSFRTGEAYEQYF. The DNA for the CDR3 is TGTGCCAGCAGCTTTCGGACAGGAGAAGCCTACGAGCAGTACTTC.

The V gene is TRBV29-1, the J gene TRBJ1-3; D unclear. The CDR3 is 12 amino acids. V lost 3 bases and J 4 bases, leaving 7 bases between the germline ends. Germline lookup yields CDR1 SQVTM and CDR2 ANQGSEA. Here the CDR3 reads CSVEGSGNTIYF. The CDR3 DNA reads as TGCAGCGTTGAGGGGTCAGGAAACACCATATATTTT.

The chain recombines TRBV7-3 with TRBJ2-3; D is ambiguous. The CDR3 sequence is 12 residues long. Trimming removed 5 bases at V and 2 bases at J, with 5 bases between. CDR1 SGHTA and CDR2 FQGTGA come from the germline V gene. CDR3 DNA sequence: TGTGCCAGCAGCCCCACCACAGATACGCAGTATTTT. Translating it yields CASSPTTDTQYF.

V is TRBV5-3 and J is TRBJ2-7; tentative D call: TRBD2 (6 bases). TRBV5-3 is reported as an ORF; its role is uncertain. This CDR3 region has 16 residues. Between the trimmed V and J ends, which lost 4 bases and 0 bases, there was a span of 17 bases. For the CDR3, the DNA is TGTGCCAGAAGCATACCCGCGGGACGGAGCTCCTACGAGCAGTACTTC. The encoded protein is CARSIPAGRSSYEQYF.

V is TRBV7-9 and J is TRBJ2-3; 12 bases agree with TRBD2. Trimming removed 5 bases from V and 1 base from J; junction bases left unmatched: 7. CDR1 SEHNR and CDR2 FQNEAQ come from the germline V gene (reference sequence). The CDR3 has 17 residues. CDR3 residues: CASSRGLAGPGTDTQYF. As DNA, the CDR3 is TGTGCCAGCAGCCGAGGACTAGCGGGACCCGGCACAGATACGCAGTATTTT. Using reference TRBV7-9 and TRBJ2-3 for the parts outside the CDR3, the full variable domain is DTGVSQNPRHKITKRGQNVTFRCDPISEHNRLYWYRQTLGQGPEFLTYFQNEAQLEKSRLLSDRFSAERPKGSFSTLEIQRTEQGDSAMYLCASSRGLAGPGTDTQYFGPGTRLTVL.

V and J are TRBV25-1 and TRBJ2-5, with a possible D match to TRBD2 (5 bases). Germline-derived CDR1 and CDR2 are MGHDK and SYGVNS. Trimming pared 4 bases from V and 2 bases from J, leaving 17 bases between. The CDR3 spans 16 residues. Here the CDR3 DNA reads TGTGCCAGCAGTGGCCCCCAGTCAGCGGATCAAGAGACCCAGTACTTC. Translated: CASSGPQSADQETQYF.

The V and J genes are TRBV11-2 and TRBJ1-5, with D uncertain. The CDR3 totals 13 residues. Trimming removed 5 bases from V and 5 bases from J, with 10 bases in between. CDR1 and CDR2 from the germline V gene are SGHAT and FQNNGV. CDR3 sequence reads: CASSPGRDQPQHF. CDR3 sequence (DNA): TGTGCCAGCAGCCCAGGCCGGGATCAGCCCCAGCATTTT.

The chain joins TRBV11-3 to TRBJ2-7; 7 bases fit TRBD1. The junction had 6 bases not matched to a gene; V was cut back by 4 bases and J by 6 bases. The germline gives CDR1 SGHNT, CDR2 YENEEA. The CDR3 length is 13 residues. CDR3 sequence: CASSSTGVSEQYF. The CDR3, as DNA: TGTGCCAGCAGCTCCACAGGGGTGAGCGAGCAGTACTTC.

This chain joins TRBV9 and TRBJ2-1; maybe TRBD1 (5 bases). V gave up 1 base and J gave up 8 bases, with 10 bases separating them. Germline CDR1 and CDR2: SGDLS and YYNGEE. CDR3 length: 13 residues. The CDR3 sequence is CASSVPGLDEQFF. The DNA of the CDR3 is TGTGCCAGCAGCGTACCAGGGCTGGATGAGCAGTTCTTC.

This clone was observed once. The gene calls are TRBV5-4 and TRBJ2-3; weak D call: TRBD2 (6 bases). The CDR3 is made up of 14 amino acids. V was clipped by 9 bases and J by 0 bases, with 14 bases between them. From germline, CDR1 is SGHNT and CDR2 YYREEE (reference sequence). The CDR3 DNA sequence: TGTGCCACCCTCGGAGGAGGGAGCACAGATACGCAGTATTTT. This sequence encodes CATLGGGSTDTQYF.

This clone has a handful of counts. The CDR3 spells CASSFSATSGSGLGQYF. In DNA form, the CDR3 reads TGTGCCAGCAGCTTCTCGGCGACTAGCGGGAGCGGGTTGGGGCAGTACTTC. The chain joins TRBV7-2 to TRBJ2-7, with 12 bases aligning to TRBD2. This CDR3 spans 17 amino acids. J lost 9 bases, V lost 3 bases, and 15 bases had no gene match. The germline gives CDR1 SGHTA, CDR2 FQGNSA.

The gene calls are TRBV7-8 and TRBJ2-7; 13 bases agree with TRBD2. Germline CDR1 is SGHVS and CDR2 is FQNEAQ. This CDR3 spans 15 amino acids. Losses at the gene ends were 5 bases for V and 5 bases for J; bases not matched to a gene: 6. The CDR3 bases are TGTGCCAGCAGCGCCGCCGGACTAGCGGGAGACGAGCAGTACTTC. Translation gives CASSAAGLAGDEQYF. Drawing the rest from reference TRBV7-8 and TRBJ2-7, the complete variable domain is GAGVSQSPRYKVAKRGQDVALRCDPISGHVSLFWYQQALGQGPEFLTYFQNEAQLDKSGLPSDRFFAERPEGSVSTLKIQRTQQEDSAVYLCASSAAGLAGDEQYFGPGTRLTVT.

This chain joins TRBV27 and TRBJ1-5; D gene unclear. V gave up 6 bases and J gave up 2 bases, with 17 bases separating them. The CDR3 has 16 amino acids. Germline V gene data show CDR1 as MNHEY and CDR2 as SMNVEV (reference sequence). This chain's CDR3 is CASSPNEARRNQPQHF. In nucleotides, the CDR3 is TGTGCCAGCAGCCCGAATGAGGCCCGGCGCAATCAGCCCCAGCATTTT.

This chain links TRBV5-4 with TRBJ1-2; D is uncertain. V was shortened by 2 bases and J by 1 base, with 9 bases between the two germline ends. Germline values: CDR1 SGHNT, CDR2 YYREEE (reference sequence). The CDR3 consists of 14 residues. This CDR3 reads CASSFMDVNYGYTF. The CDR3 DNA follows: TGTGCCAGCAGCTTTATGGATGTTAACTATGGCTACACCTTC.

J is TRBJ2-7 and V is TRBV19; D is unclear. CDR1 is LNHDA and CDR2 is SQIVND in the germline V gene (reference sequence). Trimming shortened V by 6 bases and J by 0 bases, and 6 bases separated the two germline ends. The CDR3 contains 12 residues. The CDR3 here is CASSSDSYEQYF. The CDR3 bases are TGTGCCAGTAGCTCTGACTCCTACGAGCAGTACTTC.

This sequence joins TRBV7-8 and TRBJ2-7, with 7 bases identical to TRBD2. This CDR3 comprises 17 residues. V gave up 1 base and J gave up 0 bases; unmatched junction bases: 9. From germline, CDR1 is SGHVS and CDR2 FQNEAQ. This CDR3 is CASSLVLVGGTSYEQYF. DNA for the CDR3: TGTGCCAGCAGCTTAGTGCTCGTGGGAGGGACCTCCTACGAGCAGTACTTC.

The sample holds a few counts of this clone. This chain links TRBV2 with TRBJ2-5; TRBD2 matches 8 bases. Per germline, CDR1 SNHLY and CDR2 FYNNEI. The trim removed 6 bases at V and 0 bases at J, leaving 6 bases unmatched. This CDR3 spans 15 amino acids. CDR3: CASSSLTSDQETQYF. In DNA, the CDR3 is TGTGCCAGCAGCAGCCTGACTAGCGACCAAGAGACCCAGTACTTC.

V and J are TRBV5-1 and TRBJ2-5; D possibly corresponds to TRBD2 (6 bases). CDR3 length: 14 amino acids. With 4 bases removed from V and 1 base from J, the gap between germline ends came to 11 bases. Germline values: CDR1 SGHRS, CDR2 YFSETQ. Here the CDR3 DNA reads TGCGCCAGCAGCCCCGGGACTGCCCAAGAGACCCAGTACTTC. It is translated as CASSPGTAQETQYF.

This clone was seen only a few times. The chain recombines TRBV7-6 with TRBJ2-3; TRBD1 is a possible D gene (6 bases). The CDR3 is 18 residues long. The ends were cut back, 5 bases at V and 0 bases at J, with 21 bases in the middle. CDR1 and CDR2 from the germline V gene are SGHVS and FNYEAQ. The CDR3 protein is CASSDPSRGGHSTDTQYF. In DNA, the CDR3 is TGTGCCAGCAGCGACCCATCCAGGGGCGGACATAGCACAGATACGCAGTATTTT.